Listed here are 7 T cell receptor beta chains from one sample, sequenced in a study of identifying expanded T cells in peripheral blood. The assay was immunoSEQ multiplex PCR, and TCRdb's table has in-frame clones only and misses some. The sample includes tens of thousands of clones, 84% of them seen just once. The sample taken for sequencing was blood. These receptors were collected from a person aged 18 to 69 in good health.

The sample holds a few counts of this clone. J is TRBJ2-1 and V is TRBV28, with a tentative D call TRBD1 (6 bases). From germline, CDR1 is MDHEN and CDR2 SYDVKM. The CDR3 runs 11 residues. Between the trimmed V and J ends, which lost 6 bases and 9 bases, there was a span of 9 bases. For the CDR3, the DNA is TGTGCCAGCAGACGACAGGCTGAGCAGTTCTTC. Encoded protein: CASRRQAEQFF.

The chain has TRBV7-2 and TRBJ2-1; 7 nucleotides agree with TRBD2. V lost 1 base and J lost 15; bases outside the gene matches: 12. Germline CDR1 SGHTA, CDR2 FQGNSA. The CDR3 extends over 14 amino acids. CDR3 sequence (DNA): TGTGCCAGCAGCTTAGGGGGAGCGGGGAGTGATGCGTTCTTC. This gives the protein CASSLGGAGSDAFF.

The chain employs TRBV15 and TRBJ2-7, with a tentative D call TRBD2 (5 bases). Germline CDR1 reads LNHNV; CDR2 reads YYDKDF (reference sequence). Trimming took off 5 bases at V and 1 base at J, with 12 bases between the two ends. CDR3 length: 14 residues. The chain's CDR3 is CATSLQRESYEQYF. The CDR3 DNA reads TGTGCCACCAGCTTACAGAGGGAGTCCTACGAGCAGTACTTC.

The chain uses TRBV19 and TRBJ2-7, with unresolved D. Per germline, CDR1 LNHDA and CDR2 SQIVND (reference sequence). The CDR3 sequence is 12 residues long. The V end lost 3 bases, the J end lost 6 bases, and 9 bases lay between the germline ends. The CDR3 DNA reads TGTGCCAGTAGTATTTCGGGCGGCGAGCAGTACTTC. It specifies CASSISGGEQYF.

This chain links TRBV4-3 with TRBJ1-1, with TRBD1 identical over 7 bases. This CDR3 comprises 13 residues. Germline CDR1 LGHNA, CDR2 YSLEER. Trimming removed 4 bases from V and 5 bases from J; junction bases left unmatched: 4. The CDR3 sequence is CASSREGATEAFF. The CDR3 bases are TGCGCCAGCAGCCGTGAGGGGGCAACTGAAGCTTTCTTT.

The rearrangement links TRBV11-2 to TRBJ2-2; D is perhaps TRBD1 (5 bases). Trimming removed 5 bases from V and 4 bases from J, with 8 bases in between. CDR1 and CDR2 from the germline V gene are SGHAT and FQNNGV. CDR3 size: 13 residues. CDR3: CASSTQGTGELFF. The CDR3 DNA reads TGTGCCAGCAGCACCCAGGGCACCGGGGAGCTGTTTTTT.

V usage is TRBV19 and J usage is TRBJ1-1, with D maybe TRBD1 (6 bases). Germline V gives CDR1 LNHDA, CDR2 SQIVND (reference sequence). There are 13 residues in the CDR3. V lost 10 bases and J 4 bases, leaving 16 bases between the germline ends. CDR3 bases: TGTGCCACCGTACCCACAGGGAGCACTGAAGCTTTCTTT. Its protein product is CATVPTGSTEAFF.